These T cell receptor beta chains were read from a single sample in a study of blood T cell repertoires in COVID-19. Some clones are missing from TCRdb's copy, which holds only in-frame ones; the method was immunoSEQ multiplex PCR. The table records approximately 250,000 clones, around 90% of them present only once. Material for sequencing was peripheral blood. The receptors derive from a man aged 25 to 40 with COVID-19, enrolled during active disease. CDR3s include the opening cysteine and the closing phenylalanine or tryptophan. D genes are given only for firm matches. Clone sizes are given selectively: once, few, many, or a class where the clone is expanded.

J | D | size | V | CDR3 | DNA
TRBJ2-3 | TRBD2 | . | TRBV7-6 | CASSLGTSGSTDTQYF | TGTGCCAGCAGCTTAGGGACTAGCGGTAGCACAGATACGCAGTATTTT
TRBJ2-5 | . | . | TRBV6-5 | CASSTRGAQETQYF | TGTGCCAGCAGTACCAGGGGGGCCCAAGAGACCCAGTACTTC
TRBJ2-3 | . | . | TRBV10-2 | CASSEVEADTQYF | TGCGCCAGCAGTGAGGTGGAGGCAGATACGCAGTATTTT
TRBJ1-1 | . | . | TRBV18 | CASSPSEGGGNTEAFF | TGTGCCAGCTCCCCGTCAGAGGGAGGGGGAAACACTGAAGCTTTCTTT
TRBJ2-1 | TRBD2 | . | TRBV6-2/TRBV6-3 | CASSSPAAGAYNEQFF | TGTGCCAGCAGCTCCCCCGCAGCGGGGGCGTACAATGAGCAGTTCTTC
TRBJ1-6 | TRBD1 | . | TRBV2 | CASSPGQDNSPLHF | TGTGCCAGCAGTCCTGGACAGGACAATTCACCCCTCCACTTT
TRBJ2-3 | TRBD1 | many | TRBV25-1 | CASSEGQGAISDTQYF | TGTGCCAGCAGTGAAGGACAGGGGGCGATTTCGGATACGCAGTATTTT
TRBJ1-2 | TRBD1 | . | TRBV6-5 | CASGGTVANYGYTF | TGTGCCAGCGGAGGGACAGTAGCTAACTATGGCTACACCTTC
TRBJ1-5 | . | . | TRBV19 | CASSPRDGAGSQPQHF | TGTGCCAGTAGTCCGCGGGATGGGGCCGGCAGTCAGCCCCAGCATTTT
TRBJ1-2 | TRBD1 | . | TRBV4-1 | CASSQVDRDYGYTF | TGCGCCAGCAGCCAAGTGGACAGGGACTATGGCTACACCTTC
TRBJ1-1 | . | . | TRBV25-1 | CASSDGMNTEAFF | TGTGCCAGCAGTGACGGGATGAACACTGAAGCTTTCTTT
TRBJ1-5 | . | once | TRBV6-2/TRBV6-3 | CASSSPAGPNQPQHF | TGTGCCAGCAGTTCCCCGGCAGGGCCCAATCAGCCCCAGCATTTT
TRBJ2-6 | . | . | TRBV5-5 | CASSLVRGSGANVLTF | TGTGCCAGCAGCTTGGTCCGGGGGTCTGGGGCCAACGTCCTGACTTTC
TRBJ2-3 | . | once | TRBV11-2 | CASTPEARGPMADTQYF | TGTGCCAGCACCCCTGAGGCGCGGGGGCCCATGGCAGATACGCAGTATTTT
TRBJ2-3 | TRBD1 | . | TRBV10-1 | CASSERGPGRYF | TGCGCCAGCAGTGAAAGGGGGCCGGGAAGGTATTTT
TRBJ1-2 | TRBD1 | . | TRBV30 | CAWTRDRSYGYTF | TGTGCCTGGACTCGGGACAGGTCCTATGGCTACACCTTC